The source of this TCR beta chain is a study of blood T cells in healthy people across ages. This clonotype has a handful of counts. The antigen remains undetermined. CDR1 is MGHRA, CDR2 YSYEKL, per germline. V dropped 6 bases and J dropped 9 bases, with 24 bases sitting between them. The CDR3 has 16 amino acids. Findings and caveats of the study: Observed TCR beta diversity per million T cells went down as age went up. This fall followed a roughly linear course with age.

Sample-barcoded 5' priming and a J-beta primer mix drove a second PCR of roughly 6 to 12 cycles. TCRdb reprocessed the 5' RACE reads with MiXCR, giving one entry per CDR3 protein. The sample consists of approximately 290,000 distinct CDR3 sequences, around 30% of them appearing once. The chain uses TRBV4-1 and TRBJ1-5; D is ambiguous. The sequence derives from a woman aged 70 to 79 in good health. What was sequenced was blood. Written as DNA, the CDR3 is TGCGCCAGCAGTCAACCGGGTTTAACCCCACCAAGGCCCCAGCATTTT. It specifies CASSQPGLTPPRPQHF.